This TCR beta chain was documented in a study of T cell clusters in autoimmune cytopenias. This CDR3 has 13 amino acids. The germline gives CDR1 SGHAT, CDR2 FQNNGV. TRB was amplified by touch-down multiplex PCR, primer pools A and B combined. With the multiplex PCR reads reprocessed, TCRdb shows one record per CDR3 protein and no DNA. Seen in this sample are some 11,000 distinct CDR3 sequences; the ten most common clones hold around a fifth. Each sample's input was roughly 250 ng genomic DNA, 35,000 to 40,000 genome equivalents. These sequences were also reported in another study, on T cell repertoires in aging, cancer and after chemotherapy. Turning to that study: Compared with age-matched healthy donors, untreated hematological or solid cancer patients showed higher blood TCR clonality. No conclusions about immunological memory after chemotherapy can be drawn from the repertoire data.

This clonotype was obtained from a human donor in good health. The V and J genes are TRBV11-2 and TRBJ2-7. Source material: peripheral blood. CDR3 sequence reads: CASSFGFSETQYF.